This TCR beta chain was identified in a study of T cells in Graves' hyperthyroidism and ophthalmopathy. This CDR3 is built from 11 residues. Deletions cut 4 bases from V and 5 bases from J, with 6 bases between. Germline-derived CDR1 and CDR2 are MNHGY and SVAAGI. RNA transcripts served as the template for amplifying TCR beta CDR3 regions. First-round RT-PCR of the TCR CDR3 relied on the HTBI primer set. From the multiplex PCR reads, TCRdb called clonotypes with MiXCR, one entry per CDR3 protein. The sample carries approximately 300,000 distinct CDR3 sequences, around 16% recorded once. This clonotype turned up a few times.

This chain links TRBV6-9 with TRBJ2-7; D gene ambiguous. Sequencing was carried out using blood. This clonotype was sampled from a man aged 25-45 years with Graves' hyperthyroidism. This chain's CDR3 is CASSLHHEQYF. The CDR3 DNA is TGTGCCAGCAGTTTACATCACGAGCAGTACTTC.